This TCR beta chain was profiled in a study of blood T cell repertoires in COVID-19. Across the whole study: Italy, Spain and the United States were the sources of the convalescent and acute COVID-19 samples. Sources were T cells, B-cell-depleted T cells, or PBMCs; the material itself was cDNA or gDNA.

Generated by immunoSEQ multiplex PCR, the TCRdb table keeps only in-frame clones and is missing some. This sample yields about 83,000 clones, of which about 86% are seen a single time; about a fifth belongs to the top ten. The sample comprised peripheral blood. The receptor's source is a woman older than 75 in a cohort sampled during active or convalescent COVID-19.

The CDR3 here is CASSGRRVRAGEKLFF. CDR3 bases: TGTGCCAGCAGCGGTAGGCGGGTCCGGGCTGGTGAAAAACTGTTTTTT. The genes are TRBV21-1 and TRBJ1-4. TRBV21-1 is listed as a pseudogene. CDR3 length: 16 residues.